The next 5 T cell receptor beta chains were all read from a single sample in a study of human T cells and chemical hapten exposure. TCRdb re-called the RACE reads through MiXCR, storing one row per CDR3 protein. The sample includes more than 100,000 distinct CDR3 sequences, around 15% of them seen just once. The time point denotes: patch test 1, 2 weeks after DPC sensitization. Treatment reported: therapeutic diphenylcyclopropenone sensitization with weekly scalp DPC. Sequenced material: whole blood, taken in connection with sensitization to the hapten diphenylcyclopropenone (DPC). Every receptor here comes from a young man with alopecia areata. Some clones in this sample may be carry-over from other donors' samples.

The chain couples TRBV5-5 to TRBJ1-3; D is undetermined. Looked up from germline, CDR1 is SGHKS and CDR2 is YYEKEE (reference sequence). V was pared by 5 bases and J by 4 bases, with 10 bases between. The CDR3 is made up of 13 amino acids. The CDR3 loop is CASRLEGGNTIYF. In DNA, the CDR3 is TGTGCCAGCAGACTGGAGGGCGGAAACACCATATATTTT.

This clonotype was picked up many times. The chain couples TRBV28 to TRBJ2-7; D gene ambiguous. Trimming pared 1 base from V and 6 bases from J, leaving 7 bases between. Germline V lookup: CDR1 MDHEN, CDR2 SYDVKM. This CDR3 region has 12 residues. CDR3 sequence reads: CASSLSSPEQYF. The CDR3 DNA is TGTGCCAGCAGTTTATCCTCGCCCGAGCAGTACTTC.

This clonotype was counted between two and nine times. The rearrangement uses TRBV9 and TRBJ2-2; 8 bases align to TRBD2. The ends lost 1 base at V and 1 base at J; junction bases unmatched: 6. This CDR3 has 17 amino acids. The germline gives CDR1 SGDLS, CDR2 YYNGEE. The CDR3 DNA reads TGTGCCAGCAGCGTACGTGTTAGCGGGGTGAACACCGGGGAGCTGTTTTTT. It specifies CASSVRVSGVNTGELFF.

This clonotype was found a few times. The chain combines TRBV20-1 with TRBJ2-3, with a tentative D call TRBD2 (7 bases). The V gene's germline CDR1 is DFQATT and CDR2 SNEGSKA (reference sequence). The CDR3 is 15 amino acids. The CDR3 DNA sequence: TGCAGCCACCCCCGGGGGGCCCTTAGCACAGATACGCAGTATTTT. This translates into CSHPRGALSTDTQYF.

Many counts were recorded for this clonotype. This chain links TRBV4-3 with TRBJ2-5; 10 nucleotides match TRBD2. V shed 1 base and J 4 bases; nucleotides not matched to a gene: 3. This CDR3 has 15 amino acids. The germline V gene has CDR1 LGHNA and CDR2 YSLEER. CDR3 amino acids: CASSQGSSGGETQYF. The DNA for the CDR3 is TGCGCCAGCAGCCAAGGGTCTAGCGGGGGAGAGACCCAGTACTTC.